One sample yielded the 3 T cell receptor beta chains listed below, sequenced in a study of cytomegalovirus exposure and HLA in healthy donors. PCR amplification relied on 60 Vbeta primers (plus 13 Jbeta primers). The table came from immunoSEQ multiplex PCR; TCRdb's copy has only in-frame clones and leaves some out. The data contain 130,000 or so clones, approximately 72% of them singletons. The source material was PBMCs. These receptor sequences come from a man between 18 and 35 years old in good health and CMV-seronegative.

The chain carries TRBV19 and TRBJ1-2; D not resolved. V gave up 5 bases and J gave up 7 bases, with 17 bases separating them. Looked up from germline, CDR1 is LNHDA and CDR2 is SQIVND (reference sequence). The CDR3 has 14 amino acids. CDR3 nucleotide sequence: TGTGCCAGTAGTCTCCGGCGGAGGATGGTTGGCTACACCTTC. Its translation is CASSLRRRMVGYTF.

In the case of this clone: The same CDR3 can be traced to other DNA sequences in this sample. In DNA, the CDR3 is TGTGCCAGCAGCGGGAGAGGCTACACCTTC. This sequence encodes CASSGRGYTF. The V and J genes are TRBV9 and TRBJ1-2; D is undetermined. From germline, CDR1 is SGDLS and CDR2 YYNGEE. There are 10 residues in the CDR3. The V gene lost 3 bases and the J gene lost 8 bases, with 5 bases spanning the gap.

The CDR3 sequence: CASSSQVASGRLYQETQYF. CDR3 coding DNA: TGTGCCAGCAGTTCCCAAGTGGCTAGCGGGAGGCTCTACCAAGAGACCCAGTACTTC. The chain recombines TRBV27 with TRBJ2-5; 11 nucleotides align to TRBD2. Looked up from germline, CDR1 is MNHEY and CDR2 is SMNVEV (reference sequence). V gave up 4 bases and J gave up 0 bases; unmatched junction bases: 13. The CDR3 is made up of 19 amino acids.